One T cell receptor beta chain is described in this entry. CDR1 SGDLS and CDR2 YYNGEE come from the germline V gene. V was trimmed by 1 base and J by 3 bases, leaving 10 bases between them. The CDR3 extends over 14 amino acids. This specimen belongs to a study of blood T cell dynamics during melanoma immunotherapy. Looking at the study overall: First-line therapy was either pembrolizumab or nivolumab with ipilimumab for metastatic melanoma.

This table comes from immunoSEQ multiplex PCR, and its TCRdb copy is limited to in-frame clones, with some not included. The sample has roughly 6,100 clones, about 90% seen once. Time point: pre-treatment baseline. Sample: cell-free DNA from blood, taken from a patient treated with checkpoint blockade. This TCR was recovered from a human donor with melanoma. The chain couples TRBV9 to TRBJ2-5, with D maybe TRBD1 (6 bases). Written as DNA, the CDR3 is TGTGCCAGCAGCGTATATGGGGGCGAAGAGACCCAGTACTTC. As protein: CASSVYGGEETQYF.